This T cell receptor (beta chain) originates from a study of immune evolution from preneoplasia to lung adenocarcinoma. The CDR3 runs to 14 residues. The ends lost 8 bases at V and 5 bases at J; junction bases unmatched: 8. Germline CDR1 and CDR2: MDHEN and SYDVKM. This table comes from immunoSEQ multiplex PCR, and its TCRdb copy is limited to in-frame clones, with some not included. The sample records fewer than 13,000 clones, roughly 77% being singletons. A remark on this clone: Antigen unknown.

Each case's diagnosis was confirmed by two pathologists on H&E. Study outcomes and limitations: Later-stage lesions seemingly showed higher T cell density and diversity than normal lung. Compared with EGFR-mutant or double wild-type lesions, KRAS-mutant nodules were more clonal.

The V and J genes are TRBV28 and TRBJ2-2, with TRBD2 matching over 7 bases. What was sequenced was FFPE minimally invasive lung adenocarcinoma tissue. This TCR was sampled from a donor older than 65 with lung adenocarcinoma. CDR3 amino acids: CASSGGSWTGELFF. The CDR3 DNA sequence: TGTGCCAGCTCGGGCGGGAGTTGGACCGGGGAGCTGTTTTTT. Full variable domain (outside the CDR3, taken from reference TRBV28 and TRBJ2-2): DVKVTQSSRYLVKRTGEKVFLECVQDMDHENMFWYRQDPGLGLRLIYFSYDVKMKEKGDIPEGYSVSREKKERFSLILESASTNQTSMYLCASSGGSWTGELFFGEGSRLTVL.